This T cell receptor beta chain was sequenced for a study of T cells after yellow fever vaccination. For TCR, cDNA came from 5'RACE template switching, which added a universal primer site and UMIs. TCRdb passed the 5' RACE reads through MiXCR, listing each CDR3 protein once. The sample yields over 65,000 distinct CDR3 sequences, about 14% seen once. CDR3 size: 16 residues. Germline loops: CDR1 SGHRS, CDR2 YFSETQ. V was trimmed by 4 bases and J by 0 bases, leaving 14 bases between them. The TCR comes from a man between 18 and 35 years old who received the YFV17D yellow fever vaccine. Sequencing used CD8+ T cells not binding an NS4B(214-222) dextramer, sorted from PBMCs, obtained roughly 20 days after the first yellow fever vaccination. The chain joins TRBV5-1 to TRBJ2-1; D unclear. CDR3 nucleotide sequence: TGCGCCAGCAGCCGTCCCTTCTTAAGCTCCTACAATGAGCAGTTCTTC. Its protein is CASSRPFLSSYNEQFF.